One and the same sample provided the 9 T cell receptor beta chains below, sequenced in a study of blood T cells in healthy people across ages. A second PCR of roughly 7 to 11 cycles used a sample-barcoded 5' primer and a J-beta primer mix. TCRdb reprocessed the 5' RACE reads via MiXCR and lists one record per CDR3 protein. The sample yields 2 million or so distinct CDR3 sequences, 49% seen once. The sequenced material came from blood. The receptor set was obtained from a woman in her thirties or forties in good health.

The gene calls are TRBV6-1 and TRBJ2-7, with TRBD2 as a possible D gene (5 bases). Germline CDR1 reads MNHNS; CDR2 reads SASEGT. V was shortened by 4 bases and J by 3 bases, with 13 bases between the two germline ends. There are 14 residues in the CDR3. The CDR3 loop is CASSVSMGSYEQYF. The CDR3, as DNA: TGTGCCAGCAGTGTCTCAATGGGGAGCTACGAGCAGTACTTC.

The CDR3 is CASSESTGTDTQYF. For the CDR3, the DNA is TGTGCCAGCAGCGAAAGTACCGGGACAGATACGCAGTATTTT. The chain employs TRBV9 and TRBJ2-3; no clear D. Trimming shortened V by 3 bases and J by 3 bases, and 11 bases separated the two germline ends. There are 14 residues in the CDR3. Looked up from germline, CDR1 is SGDLS and CDR2 is YYNGEE.

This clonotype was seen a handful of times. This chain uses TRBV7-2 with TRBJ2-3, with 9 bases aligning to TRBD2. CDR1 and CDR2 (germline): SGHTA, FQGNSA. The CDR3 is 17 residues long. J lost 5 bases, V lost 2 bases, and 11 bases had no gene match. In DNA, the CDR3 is TGTGCCAGCAGCTTATATGTTGCGGGGGGGCCTGAAGATACGCAGTATTTT. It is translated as CASSLYVAGGPEDTQYF.

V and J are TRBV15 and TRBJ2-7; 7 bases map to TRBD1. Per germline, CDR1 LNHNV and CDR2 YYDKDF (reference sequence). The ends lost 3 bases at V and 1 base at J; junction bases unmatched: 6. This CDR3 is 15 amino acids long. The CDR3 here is CATSSGQVISYEQYF. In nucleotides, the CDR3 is TGTGCCACCAGCAGCGGACAGGTGATTTCCTACGAGCAGTACTTC.

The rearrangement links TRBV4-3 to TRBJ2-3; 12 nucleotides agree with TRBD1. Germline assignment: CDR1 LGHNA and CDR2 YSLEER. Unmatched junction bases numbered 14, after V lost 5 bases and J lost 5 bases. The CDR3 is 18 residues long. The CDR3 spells CASSNHPTGTGGIDTQYF. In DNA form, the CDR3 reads TGCGCCAGCAGCAACCACCCTACCGGGACAGGGGGCATAGATACGCAGTATTTT.

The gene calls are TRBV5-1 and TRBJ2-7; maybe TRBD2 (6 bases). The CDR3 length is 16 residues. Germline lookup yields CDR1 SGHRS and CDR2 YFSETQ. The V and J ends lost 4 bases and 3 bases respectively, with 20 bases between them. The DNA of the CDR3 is TGCGCCAGCAGCATCCGAGTGGGTTGGACTAACTACGAGCAGTACTTC. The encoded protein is CASSIRVGWTNYEQYF.

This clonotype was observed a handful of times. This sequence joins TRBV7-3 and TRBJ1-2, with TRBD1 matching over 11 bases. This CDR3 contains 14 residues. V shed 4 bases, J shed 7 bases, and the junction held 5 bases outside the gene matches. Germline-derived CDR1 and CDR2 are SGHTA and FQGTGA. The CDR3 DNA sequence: TGTGCCAGCAGCTCTCCGGGACAGGGGGGTGGCTACACCTTC. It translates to CASSSPGQGGGYTF.

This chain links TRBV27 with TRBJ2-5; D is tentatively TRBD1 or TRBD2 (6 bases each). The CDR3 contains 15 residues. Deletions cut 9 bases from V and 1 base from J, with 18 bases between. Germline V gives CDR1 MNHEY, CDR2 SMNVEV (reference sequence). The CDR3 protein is CASSRVRGLQETQYF. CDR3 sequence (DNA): TGTGCCAGTAGTCGGGTCCGGGGGCTCCAAGAGACCCAGTACTTC.

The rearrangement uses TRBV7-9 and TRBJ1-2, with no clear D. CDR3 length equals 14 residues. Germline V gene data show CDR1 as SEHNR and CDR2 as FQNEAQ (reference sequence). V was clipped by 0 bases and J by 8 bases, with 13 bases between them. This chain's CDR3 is CASSLASIQFGYTF. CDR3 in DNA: TGTGCCAGCAGCTTAGCTAGCATACAATTCGGCTACACCTTC.